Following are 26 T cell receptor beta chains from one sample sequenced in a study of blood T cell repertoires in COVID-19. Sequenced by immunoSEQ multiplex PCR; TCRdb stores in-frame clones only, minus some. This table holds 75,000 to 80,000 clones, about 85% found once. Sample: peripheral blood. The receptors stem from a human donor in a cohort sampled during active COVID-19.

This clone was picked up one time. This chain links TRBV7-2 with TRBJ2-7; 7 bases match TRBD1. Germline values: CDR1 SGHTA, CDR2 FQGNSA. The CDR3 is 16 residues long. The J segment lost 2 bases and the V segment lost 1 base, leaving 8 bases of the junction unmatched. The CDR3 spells CASSLGITGVAYEQYF. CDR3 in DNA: TGTGCCAGCAGCTTAGGGATAACAGGGGTGGCCTACGAGCAGTACTTC.

As DNA, the CDR3 is TGTGCCAGCAGCGTAGCCGCGATGGTGAACAATGAGCAGTTCTTC. Translated: CASSVAAMVNNEQFF. The V and J genes are TRBV9 and TRBJ2-1; D ambiguous. Trimming stripped 0 bases from V and 5 bases from J, with 12 bases between. Germline values: CDR1 SGDLS, CDR2 YYNGEE. The CDR3 is 15 amino acids.

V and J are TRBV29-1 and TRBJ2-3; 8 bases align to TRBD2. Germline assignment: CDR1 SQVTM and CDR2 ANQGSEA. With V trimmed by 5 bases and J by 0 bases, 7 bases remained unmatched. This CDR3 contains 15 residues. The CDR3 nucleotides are TGCAGCGTTCGAACTAGCGGAACTAGCACAGATACGCAGTATTTT. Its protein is CSVRTSGTSTDTQYF.

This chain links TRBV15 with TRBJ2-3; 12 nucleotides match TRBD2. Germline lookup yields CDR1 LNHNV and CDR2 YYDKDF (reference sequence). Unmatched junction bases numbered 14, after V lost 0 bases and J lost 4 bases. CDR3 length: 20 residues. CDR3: CATSRDRPPRASGRADTQYF. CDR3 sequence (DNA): TGTGCCACCAGCAGAGATAGGCCCCCCCGGGCTAGCGGGAGGGCAGATACGCAGTATTTT.

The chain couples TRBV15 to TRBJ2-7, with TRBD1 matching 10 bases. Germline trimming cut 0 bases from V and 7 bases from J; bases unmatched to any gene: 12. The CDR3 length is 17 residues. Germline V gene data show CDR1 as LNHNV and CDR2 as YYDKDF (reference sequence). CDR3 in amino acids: CATSRDLRQGAAGEQYF. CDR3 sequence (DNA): TGTGCCACCAGCAGAGACCTGAGACAGGGGGCGGCCGGGGAGCAGTACTTC.

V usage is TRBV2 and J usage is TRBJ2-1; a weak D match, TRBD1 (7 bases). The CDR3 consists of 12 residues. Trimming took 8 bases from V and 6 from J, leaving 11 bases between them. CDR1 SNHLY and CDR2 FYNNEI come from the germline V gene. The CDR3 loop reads CASLQGGNEQFF. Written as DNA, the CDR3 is TGTGCCAGCCTTCAGGGGGGCAATGAGCAGTTCTTC.

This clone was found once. CDR3 sequence: CASSSQQGRIEQFF. CDR3 DNA: TGTGCCTCGTCATCTCAACAGGGGCGGATTGAGCAGTTCTTC. The chain recombines TRBV30 with TRBJ2-1, with 7 bases identical to TRBD1. Germline V gives CDR1 GTSNPN, CDR2 SVGIG (reference sequence). This CDR3 has 14 amino acids. V shed 7 bases, J shed 9 bases, and the junction held 15 bases outside the gene matches.

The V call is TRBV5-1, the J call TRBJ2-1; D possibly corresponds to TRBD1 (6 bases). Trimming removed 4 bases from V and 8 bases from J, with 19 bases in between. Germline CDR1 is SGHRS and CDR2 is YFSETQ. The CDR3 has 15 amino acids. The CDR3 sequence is CASSPRRQDGDEQFF. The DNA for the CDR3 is TGCGCCAGCAGCCCCAGGAGACAGGATGGGGATGAGCAGTTCTTC.

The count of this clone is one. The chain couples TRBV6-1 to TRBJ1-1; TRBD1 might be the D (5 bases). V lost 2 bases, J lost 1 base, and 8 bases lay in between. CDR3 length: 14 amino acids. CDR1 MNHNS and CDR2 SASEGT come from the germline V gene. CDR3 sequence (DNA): TGTGCCAGCAGTGAAACGGGGGGGAACACTGAAGCTTTCTTT. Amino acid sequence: CASSETGGNTEAFF.

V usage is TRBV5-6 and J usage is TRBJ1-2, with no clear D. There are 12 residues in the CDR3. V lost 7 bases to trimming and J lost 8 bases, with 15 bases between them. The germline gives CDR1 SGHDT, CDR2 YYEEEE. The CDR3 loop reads CASGPNGDGYTF. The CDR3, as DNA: TGTGCCAGCGGGCCCAACGGTGACGGCTACACCTTC.

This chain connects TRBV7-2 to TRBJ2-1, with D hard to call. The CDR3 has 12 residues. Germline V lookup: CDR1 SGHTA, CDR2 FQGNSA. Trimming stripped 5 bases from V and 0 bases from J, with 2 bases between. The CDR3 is CASSHSYNEQFF. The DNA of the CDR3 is TGTGCCAGCAGCCACTCCTACAATGAGCAGTTCTTC.

For the CDR3, the DNA is TGCAGCGTTGTGGCCAGGGGTGGCGAAAAACTGTTTTTT. It codes for CSVVARGGEKLFF. This sequence joins TRBV29-1 and TRBJ1-4, with a possible D match to TRBD1 (6 bases). Per the germline V gene, CDR1 is SQVTM and CDR2 is ANQGSEA. The CDR3 is 13 amino acids. V was pared by 4 bases and J by 8 bases, with 14 bases between.

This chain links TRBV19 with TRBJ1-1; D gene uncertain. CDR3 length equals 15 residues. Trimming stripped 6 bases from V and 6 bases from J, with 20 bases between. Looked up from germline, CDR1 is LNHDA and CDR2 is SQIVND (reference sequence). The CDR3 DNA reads TGTGCCAGTAGCCCCGGGCCGGGGTCGGGGTCTGAAGCTTTCTTT. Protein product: CASSPGPGSGSEAFF.

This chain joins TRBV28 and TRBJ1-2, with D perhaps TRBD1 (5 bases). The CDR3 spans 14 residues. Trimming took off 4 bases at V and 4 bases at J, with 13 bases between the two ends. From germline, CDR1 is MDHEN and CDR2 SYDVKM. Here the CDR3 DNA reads TGTGCCAGCAGTTCGCCTGGACATATCTATGGCTACACCTTC. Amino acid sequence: CASSSPGHIYGYTF.

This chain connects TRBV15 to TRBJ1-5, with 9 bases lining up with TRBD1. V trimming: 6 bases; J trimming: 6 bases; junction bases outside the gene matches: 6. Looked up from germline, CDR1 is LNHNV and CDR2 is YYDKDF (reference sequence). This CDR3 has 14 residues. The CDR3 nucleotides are TGTGCCACCAGTCAGACAGGGGGAATTCAGCCCCAGCATTTT. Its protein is CATSQTGGIQPQHF.

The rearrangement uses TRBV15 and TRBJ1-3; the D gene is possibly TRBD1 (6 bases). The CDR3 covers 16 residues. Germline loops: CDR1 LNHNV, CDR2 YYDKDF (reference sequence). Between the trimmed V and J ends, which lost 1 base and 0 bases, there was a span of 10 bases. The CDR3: CATSRVTGFSGNTIYF. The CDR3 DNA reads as TGTGCCACCAGCAGAGTTACAGGGTTCTCTGGAAACACCATATATTTT.

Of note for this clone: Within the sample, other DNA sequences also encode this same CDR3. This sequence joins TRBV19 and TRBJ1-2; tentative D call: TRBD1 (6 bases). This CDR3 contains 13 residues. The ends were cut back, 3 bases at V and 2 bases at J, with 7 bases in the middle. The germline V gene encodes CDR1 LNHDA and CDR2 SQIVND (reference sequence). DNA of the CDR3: TGTGCCAGTAGTATCAGGGGAAACTATGGCTACACCTTC. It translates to CASSIRGNYGYTF.

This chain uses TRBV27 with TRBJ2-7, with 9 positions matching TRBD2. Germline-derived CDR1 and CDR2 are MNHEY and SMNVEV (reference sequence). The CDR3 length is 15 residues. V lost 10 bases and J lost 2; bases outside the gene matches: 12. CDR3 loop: CATQLGGGATYEQYF. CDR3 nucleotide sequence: TGTGCCACCCAACTGGGCGGGGGGGCCACCTACGAGCAGTACTTC.

The CDR3, as DNA: TGTGCCAGTAGTCCCCCCACAGGTCATAACACCGGGGAGCTGTTTTTT. Translated, it gives CASSPPTGHNTGELFF. V usage is TRBV19 and J usage is TRBJ2-2, with a weak D call TRBD1 (5 bases). The CDR3 loop spans 16 amino acids. Looked up from germline, CDR1 is LNHDA and CDR2 is SQIVND (reference sequence). Deletions cut 5 bases from V and 2 bases from J, with 15 bases between.

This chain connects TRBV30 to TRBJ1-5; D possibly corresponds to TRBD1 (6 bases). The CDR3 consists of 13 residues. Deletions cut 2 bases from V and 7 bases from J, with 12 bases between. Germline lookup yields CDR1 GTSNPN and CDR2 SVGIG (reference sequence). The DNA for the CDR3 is TGTGCCTGGAGTCACAGGGTTGAGCAGCCCCAGCATTTT. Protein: CAWSHRVEQPQHF.

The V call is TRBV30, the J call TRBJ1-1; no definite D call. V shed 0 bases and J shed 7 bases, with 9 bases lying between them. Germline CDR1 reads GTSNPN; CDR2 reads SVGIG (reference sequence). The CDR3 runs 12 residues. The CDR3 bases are TGTGCCTGGAGTGTAAGGAGAGTTGAAGCTTTCTTT. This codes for CAWSVRRVEAFF.

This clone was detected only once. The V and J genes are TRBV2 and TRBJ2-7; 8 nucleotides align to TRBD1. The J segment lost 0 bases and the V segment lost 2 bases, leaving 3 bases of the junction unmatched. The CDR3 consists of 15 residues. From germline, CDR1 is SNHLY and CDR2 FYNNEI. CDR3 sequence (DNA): TGTGCCAGCAGTGAACAGGGGGCTGCCTCCTACGAGCAGTACTTC. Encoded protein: CASSEQGAASYEQYF.

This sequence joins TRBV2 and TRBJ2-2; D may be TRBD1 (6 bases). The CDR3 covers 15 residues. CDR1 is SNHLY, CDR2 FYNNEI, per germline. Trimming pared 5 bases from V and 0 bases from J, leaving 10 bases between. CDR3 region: CASSRWTANTGELFF. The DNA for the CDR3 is TGTGCCAGCAGTCGATGGACAGCGAACACCGGGGAGCTGTTTTTT.

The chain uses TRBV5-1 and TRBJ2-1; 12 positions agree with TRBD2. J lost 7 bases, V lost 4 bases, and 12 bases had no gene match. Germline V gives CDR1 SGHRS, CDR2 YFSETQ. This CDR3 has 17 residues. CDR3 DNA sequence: TGCGCCAGCAGCGGAATACTAGCGGGGGGCCCGGGGAATGAGCAGTTCTTC. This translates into CASSGILAGGPGNEQFF.

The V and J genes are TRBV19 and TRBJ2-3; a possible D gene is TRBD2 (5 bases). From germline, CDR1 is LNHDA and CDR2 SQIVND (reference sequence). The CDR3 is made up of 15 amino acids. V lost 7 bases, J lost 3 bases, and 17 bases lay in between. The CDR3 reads CASTPDPGGTDTQYF. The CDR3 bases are TGTGCCAGTACCCCGGACCCGGGCGGGACAGATACGCAGTATTTT.

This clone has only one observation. CDR3 sequence reads: CASSGRGEQFF. In nucleotides, the CDR3 is TGTGCCAGTAGTGGCCGGGGTGAGCAGTTCTTC. The rearrangement uses TRBV19 and TRBJ2-1; a weak D match, TRBD2 (5 bases). V lost 5 bases and J lost 9, with 8 bases in between. Germline lookup yields CDR1 LNHDA and CDR2 SQIVND (reference sequence). The CDR3 is made up of 11 amino acids.